A single sample is the source of the 5 T cell receptor beta chains below, sequenced in a study of identical twins. TCRdb redid the calling of the 5' RACE reads with MiXCR, one entry per CDR3 protein. The table records hundreds of thousands of distinct CDR3 sequences, 12% of them present only once. These data were likewise used in another study, on yellow fever vaccine responses in identical twins.

The sequencing input was PBMCs. The receptors come from a woman under 30 in good health.

V gene TRBV3-1 combines with J gene TRBJ2-7, with D possibly TRBD2 on 6 matching bases. From germline, CDR1 is LGHDT and CDR2 YNNKEL (reference sequence). V lost 0 bases and J lost 0, with 9 bases in between. The CDR3 is 15 residues long. Written as DNA, the CDR3 is TGTGCCAGCAGCCAAGATTACGGGAGCTCCTACGAGCAGTACTTC. It yields the protein CASSQDYGSSYEQYF.

This clonotype was detected a few times. This sequence joins TRBV2 and TRBJ2-2; 7 bases are shared with TRBD2. CDR3 size: 19 residues. With 6 bases clipped from V and 0 bases from J, the junction kept 16 bases outside the gene matches. The germline gives CDR1 SNHLY, CDR2 FYNNEI. CDR3 bases: TGTGCCAGCAGCGAATCCTGGCTAGCGGAGTCCGCGAACACCGGGGAGCTGTTTTTT. Protein sequence: CASSESWLAESANTGELFF.

In this sample, this clonotype turned up many times. The chain links TRBV28 to TRBJ1-5, with D unclear. V lost 3 bases and J 5 bases, leaving 2 bases between the germline ends. CDR3 length: 11 amino acids. Germline CDR1 and CDR2: MDHEN and SYDVKM. The CDR3 reads CASSFHQPQHF. The DNA of the CDR3 is TGTGCCAGCAGTTTTCATCAGCCCCAGCATTTT.

The sample holds many counts of this clonotype. The chain is built from TRBV13 and TRBJ2-1, with TRBD1 matching 12 bases. Germline V gives CDR1 PRHDT, CDR2 FYEKMQ (reference sequence). J gave up 7 bases and V 5 bases, and 12 bases lay outside the gene matches. The CDR3 totals 17 residues. In nucleotides, the CDR3 is TGTGCCAGCAGCCCGACGGGACAGGGGGCGCACAGGAATGAGCAGTTCTTC. Its translation: CASSPTGQGAHRNEQFF.

Ten or more counts support this clonotype. This chain links TRBV29-1 with TRBJ2-1; D ambiguous. CDR1 and CDR2 (germline): SQVTM, ANQGSEA. The ends were cut back, 2 bases at V and 0 bases at J, with 8 bases in the middle. The CDR3 is made up of 14 amino acids. In nucleotides, the CDR3 is TGCAGCGTTGAAATTGATAGCTCCTACAATGAGCAGTTCTTC. Translated, it gives CSVEIDSSYNEQFF.